This T cell receptor (beta chain) was recovered during a study of T cell changes during pregnancy in multiple sclerosis. TCRdb keeps only in-frame clones here, not all; method: immunoSEQ multiplex PCR. The table has approximately 38,000 clones, more than 85% seen once; the top ten hold approximately 5%. This clone has a single count. In germline, CDR1 is SGHAT, CDR2 FQNNGV. J gave up 3 bases and V 0 bases, and 7 bases lay outside the gene matches. The CDR3 loop spans 17 amino acids. The V gene is TRBV11-2, the J gene TRBJ2-2; 7 positions agree with TRBD2. This TCR was sampled from a female donor with multiple sclerosis, enrolled in a pregnancy study. Sample: CD8+ T cells from peripheral blood mononuclear cells, taken in the third trimester of pregnancy. CDR3 loop: CASSLEGVRGYTGELFF. The CDR3 DNA reads TGTGCCAGCAGCTTAGAGGGGGTGCGGGGGTACACCGGGGAGCTGTTTTTT.